This T cell receptor (beta chain) was captured by sequencing in a study of blood T cell repertoires in COVID-19. TCRdb's copy holds only in-frame clones and misses some; the assay was immunoSEQ multiplex PCR. The table lists about 390,000 clones, around 87% of them singletons. The CDR3 covers 12 residues. Trimming removed 2 bases at V and 6 bases at J, with 9 bases between. Per germline, CDR1 SGHRS and CDR2 YFSETQ. The rearrangement joins TRBV5-1 to TRBJ2-7; D is ambiguous. Sequenced input: peripheral blood. This TCR was recovered from a woman aged 60 to 75 with COVID-19, enrolled during active disease. Here the CDR3 reads CASSLSAGEQYF. CDR3 coding DNA: TGCGCCAGCAGCTTATCGGCAGGCGAGCAGTACTTC. The full variable domain, completed using reference TRBV5-1 and TRBJ2-7, is KAGVTQTPRYLIKTRGQQVTLSCSPISGHRSVSWYQQTPGQGLQFLFEYFSETQRNKGNFPGRFSGRQFSNSRSEMNVSTLELGDSALYLCASSLSAGEQYFGPGTRLTVT.